These 24 T cell receptor beta chains originate from one sample sequenced in a study of T cell changes during pregnancy in multiple sclerosis. Assay: immunoSEQ multiplex PCR; the TCRdb copy retains only in-frame clones and omits some. The table has approximately 46,000 clones, around 90% seen once. The input for sequencing was CD8+ T cells from peripheral blood mononuclear cells, taken after pregnancy. These receptors all come from a female donor with multiple sclerosis, enrolled in a pregnancy study.

V usage is TRBV7-9 and J usage is TRBJ2-7; TRBD2 matches 9 bases. The CDR3 is 15 residues long. Trimming at V came to 5 bases and at J to 2 bases, leaving 7 bases not matched to a gene. In germline, CDR1 is SEHNR, CDR2 FQNEAQ (reference sequence). The DNA of the CDR3 is TGTGCCAGCAGCCCGGAGGCGGGGGGGCCCTACGAGCAGTACTTC. Translating gives CASSPEAGGPYEQYF.

The chain recombines TRBV19 with TRBJ2-5; TRBD2 matches 10 bases. CDR1 is LNHDA and CDR2 is SQIVND in the germline V gene (reference sequence). CDR3 length equals 15 residues. The J segment lost 2 bases and the V segment lost 3 bases, leaving 3 bases of the junction unmatched. CDR3 protein: CASSMLAGDQETQYF. The CDR3 bases are TGTGCCAGTAGTATGCTAGCGGGGGATCAAGAGACCCAGTACTTC.

The gene calls are TRBV7-9 and TRBJ1-2, with D tentatively TRBD1 (6 bases). CDR3 size: 16 residues. V was shortened by 1 base and J by 0 bases, with 12 bases between the two germline ends. Germline V lookup: CDR1 SEHNR, CDR2 FQNEAQ (reference sequence). The CDR3 DNA follows: TGTGCCAGCAGCTTAGAAGGCAGGGGCGCTAACTATGGCTACACCTTC. Protein: CASSLEGRGANYGYTF.

This clone was picked up one time. The rearrangement joins TRBV21-1 to TRBJ2-7; the DNA was not used to check the table's D call, TRBD2. TRBV21-1 is listed as a pseudogene. The CDR3 has 18 residues. Here the CDR3 reads CASSPRTKREGLSYEQYF. As DNA, the CDR3 is TGTGCCAGCAGCCCCCGGACGAAGCGGGAGGGCCTCTCTTACGAGCAGTACTTC.

The chain recombines TRBV5-1 with TRBJ2-3, with a possible D match to TRBD1 (5 bases). The CDR3 runs to 18 residues. Germline loops: CDR1 SGHRS, CDR2 YFSETQ. V lost 3 bases to trimming and J lost 0 bases, with 20 bases between them. CDR3 sequence: CASSYFRLTDPSTDTQYF. CDR3 sequence (DNA): TGCGCCAGCAGCTATTTTCGATTGACAGACCCTAGCACAGATACGCAGTATTTT.

This chain's CDR3 is CASRDRGYEKLFF. In DNA form, the CDR3 reads TGTGCCAGCAGGGACAGGGGATATGAAAAACTGTTTTTT. V and J are TRBV4-2 and TRBJ1-4; 9 bases map to TRBD1. Germline lookup yields CDR1 LGHNA and CDR2 YNFKEQ. CDR3 length: 13 residues. V lost 6 bases, J lost 6 bases, and 2 bases stayed unmatched.

The J gene is TRBJ2-1, the V gene TRBV7-7; D might be TRBD1 (5 bases). V lost 5 bases, J lost 4 bases, and 12 bases lay in between. CDR3 length: 14 residues. Looked up from germline, CDR1 is SSHAT and CDR2 is FNYEAQ (reference sequence). The CDR3 loop reads CASSPTDNYNEQFF. The CDR3 nucleotides read TGTGCCAGCAGCCCAACGGACAATTACAATGAGCAGTTCTTC. The full variable domain, completed using reference TRBV7-7 and TRBJ2-1, is GAGVSQSPRYKVTKRGQDVTLRCDPISSHATLYWYQQALGQGPEFLTYFNYEAQPDKSGLPSDRFSAERPEGSISTLTIQRTEQRDSAMYRCASSPTDNYNEQFFGPGTRLTVL.

This chain joins TRBV25-1 and TRBJ2-3, with 7 bases identical to TRBD2. Trimming cost V 4 bases and J 15 bases; bases outside gene matches: 10. The CDR3 runs to 12 residues. Germline CDR1 and CDR2: MGHDK and SYGVNS. The CDR3 DNA sequence: TGTGCCAGCAGTGCCCTCGGGACTACGCTTTATTTT. Amino acids: CASSALGTTLYF.

CDR3 residues: CASSFLSNTGELFF. The CDR3 DNA is TGTGCCAGCAGTTTTCTGTCGAACACCGGGGAGCTGTTTTTT. The genes are TRBV27 and TRBJ2-2; D is uncertain. Trimming took off 3 bases at V and 0 bases at J, with 5 bases between the two ends. Germline V lookup: CDR1 MNHEY, CDR2 SMNVEV (reference sequence). The CDR3 consists of 14 residues.

The CDR3 sequence: CASSSERGGLYEQYF. The CDR3 DNA reads TGTGCCAGCAGCTCAGAGCGGGGGGGACTCTACGAGCAGTACTTC. The chain links TRBV5-8 to TRBJ2-7; the match to TRBD2 covers 10 bases. This CDR3 contains 15 residues. J was trimmed by 3 bases and V by 3 bases; bases with no gene match: 6. Germline V CDR1 and CDR2: SGHTS, YDEGEE.

The rearrangement uses TRBV11-2 and TRBJ2-7, with 10 bases that match TRBD1. Per the germline V gene, CDR1 is SGHAT and CDR2 is FQNNGV. V was clipped by 5 bases and J by 1 base; unmatched bases: 5. This CDR3 contains 15 residues. The CDR3 coding sequence is TGTGCCAGCAGCGTAAGGACAGGGGGGTCCTACGAGCAGTACTTC. The encoded protein is CASSVRTGGSYEQYF.

This chain links TRBV7-9 with TRBJ2-1; the match to TRBD2 covers 8 bases. V shed 3 bases and J 5 bases; nucleotides not matched to a gene: 0. Germline loops: CDR1 SEHNR, CDR2 FQNEAQ (reference sequence). The CDR3 consists of 13 residues. CDR3 residues: CASSLTSDNEQFF. The DNA for the CDR3 is TGTGCCAGCAGCTTGACTAGCGACAATGAGCAGTTCTTC.

This chain joins TRBV14 and TRBJ2-1; D is undetermined. Between the trimmed V and J ends, which lost 1 base and 4 bases, there was a span of 8 bases. Germline V gene sequence: CDR1 SGHDN, CDR2 FVKESK. The CDR3 extends over 14 amino acids. In DNA, the CDR3 is TGTGCCAGCAGCCAAGGACTCGCTTACAATGAGCAGTTCTTC. Its translation is CASSQGLAYNEQFF.

V and J are TRBV25-1 and TRBJ1-2, with TRBD1 matching 7 bases. Trimming cost V 3 bases and J 6 bases; bases outside gene matches: 4. The CDR3 runs 13 residues. Per germline, CDR1 MGHDK and CDR2 SYGVNS. DNA for the CDR3: TGTGCCAGCAGTGAGGAAACAGGGGATGGCTACACCTTC. Protein product: CASSEETGDGYTF.

This clone was seen just once. The V and J genes are TRBV10-3 and TRBJ2-6; D uncertain. Germline-derived CDR1 and CDR2 are ENHRY and SYGVKD. Between the trimmed V and J ends, which lost 0 bases and 0 bases, there was a span of 6 bases. This CDR3 is built from 16 residues. This CDR3 reads CAISESSLSGANVLTF. As DNA, the CDR3 is TGTGCCATCAGTGAGTCTTCCCTCTCTGGGGCCAACGTCCTGACTTTC.

The rearrangement links TRBV9 to TRBJ2-5, with D perhaps TRBD1 (6 bases). V was shortened by 3 bases and J by 1 base, with 10 bases between the two germline ends. The CDR3 spans 14 residues. Per germline, CDR1 SGDLS and CDR2 YYNGEE. For the CDR3, the DNA is TGTGCCAGCAGCGGTGGACAGAGCCAAGAGACCCAGTACTTC. It is translated as CASSGGQSQETQYF.

This clone has just one count. The chain uses TRBV9 and TRBJ1-6; 9 nucleotides line up with TRBD1. CDR1 SGDLS and CDR2 YYNGEE come from the germline V gene. V lost 3 bases, J lost 5 bases, and 0 bases stayed unmatched. The CDR3 is made up of 14 amino acids. The CDR3 here is CASSGTGDNSPLHF. In DNA, the CDR3 is TGTGCCAGCAGCGGGACAGGGGATAATTCACCCCTCCACTTT.

The chain recombines TRBV29-1 with TRBJ2-7; 9 bases align to TRBD1. Per the germline V gene, CDR1 is SQVTM and CDR2 is ANQGSEA. The J segment lost 5 bases and the V segment lost 1 base, leaving 15 bases of the junction unmatched. CDR3 length: 17 residues. CDR3 DNA sequence: TGCAGCGTTGAAGGACTACAAGGTTCCGGGACAGGGCACGAGCAGTACTTC. It encodes CSVEGLQGSGTGHEQYF.

The chain recombines TRBV15 with TRBJ1-4; TRBD1 is a possible D gene (5 bases). V gave up 6 bases and J gave up 5 bases, with 13 bases separating them. The CDR3 is made up of 14 amino acids. The germline CDR1 and CDR2 sequences are LNHNV and YYDKDF (reference sequence). CDR3 DNA: TGTGCCACCAGGACGGGGGGGGAGAATGAAAAACTGTTTTTT. It translates to CATRTGGENEKLFF.

The chain joins TRBV19 to TRBJ2-1; D gene uncertain. Germline assignment: CDR1 LNHDA and CDR2 SQIVND (reference sequence). Trimming took off 6 bases at V and 6 bases at J, with 12 bases between the two ends. This CDR3 is built from 13 residues. Here the CDR3 reads CASSPLPGNEQFF. The CDR3 DNA follows: TGTGCCAGTAGCCCCCTCCCCGGCAATGAGCAGTTCTTC.

This chain's CDR3 is CASSDGQGIWDNSPLHF. For the CDR3, the DNA is TGTGCCAGCAGTGACGGACAGGGGATTTGGGATAATTCACCCCTCCACTTT. This chain links TRBV6-1 with TRBJ1-6; 9 nucleotides align to TRBD1. Trimming took 3 bases from V and 5 from J; bases not matched to a gene: 8. From germline, CDR1 is MNHNS and CDR2 SASEGT. CDR3 size: 17 residues.

V gene TRBV6-4 combines with J gene TRBJ2-7, with 8 nucleotides matching TRBD1. CDR3 length equals 15 residues. V gave up 4 bases and J gave up 3 bases; unmatched junction bases: 8. Germline V lookup: CDR1 MRHNA, CDR2 SNTAGT. The DNA for the CDR3 is TGTGCCAGCAGTGGACAGGGGAACCGCTACTACGAGCAGTACTTC. The encoded protein is CASSGQGNRYYEQYF.

The chain recombines TRBV6-5 with TRBJ2-1; 10 bases fit TRBD1. Germline V lookup: CDR1 MNHEY, CDR2 SVGAGI. CDR3 size: 14 residues. V lost 2 bases to trimming and J lost 8 bases; unmatched junction nucleotides: 3. The CDR3 protein is CASSYGQGGYEQFF. The CDR3 DNA follows: TGTGCCAGCAGTTACGGACAGGGGGGGTATGAGCAGTTCTTC.

V usage is TRBV2 and J usage is TRBJ1-2; TRBD1 agrees at 7 bases. The CDR3 consists of 16 residues. The trim removed 8 bases at V and 0 bases at J, leaving 12 bases unmatched. Per germline, CDR1 SNHLY and CDR2 FYNNEI. The CDR3 sequence is CASGGGQGDTNYGYTF. DNA for the CDR3: TGTGCCAGCGGGGGAGGCCAGGGGGATACTAACTATGGCTACACCTTC.